Listed here is a single T cell receptor beta chain. J was trimmed by 5 bases and V by 2 bases; bases with no gene match: 16. CDR3 length: 18 amino acids. The germline V gene has CDR1 MGHRA and CDR2 YSYEKL. Seattle researchers signed up patients amid active infection and tracked them longitudinally. This sample stems from a study of blood T cell repertoires in COVID-19. Sequencing was performed with immunoSEQ multiplex PCR; in TCRdb, only in-frame clones are kept and a portion is missing. The table includes 150,000 or so clones, approximately 86% detected once. This sequence was found in a man aged 55 to 69 with COVID-19, enrolled during active disease. The chain uses TRBV4-1 and TRBJ1-2; TRBD1 matches 8 bases. Sequenced input: peripheral blood. The CDR3 loop is CASSQNKAGQANSYGYTF. The DNA for the CDR3 is TGCGCCAGCAGCCAAAATAAAGCGGGACAGGCAAACTCTTATGGCTACACCTTC.